Presented here are 13 T cell receptor beta chains from one specimen sequenced in a study of monozygotic twins with inflammatory bowel disease. TCRdb re-called the 5' RACE reads, yielding one record per CDR3 amino acid sequence without DNA. This sample carries more than 350,000 distinct CDR3 sequences, with more than 2% going to the ten biggest clones. The specimen sequenced was blood. The receptors were sampled from a human donor with ulcerative colitis or Crohn's disease, or a healthy co-twin of an affected twin (not recorded which).

V usage is TRBV7-9 and J usage is TRBJ1-2; TCRdb reports TRBD1, a call that lacks DNA to check it against. The germline gives CDR1 SEHNR, CDR2 FQNEAQ (reference sequence). The CDR3 length is 14 residues. The CDR3 loop reads CASSLDRYPSGYTF.

The gene calls are TRBV28 and TRBJ2-7; the TCRdb call, TRBD1, lacks DNA for checking. The germline V gene has CDR1 MDHEN and CDR2 SYDVKM. The CDR3 is made up of 15 amino acids. The CDR3 here is CASRTGGPATYEQYF.

V usage is TRBV24-1 and J usage is TRBJ2-4; TCRdb selects TRBD2, and the lack of DNA leaves this call unchecked. The CDR3 loop spans 16 amino acids. Germline assignment: CDR1 KGHDR and CDR2 SFDVKD. The CDR3 loop is CATSDPSDLERNIQYF.

The CDR3 is CASTRDPNNSPLHF. The chain couples TRBV6-6 to TRBJ1-6; as DNA is missing, the TRBD1 call by TCRdb cannot be tested. The CDR3 is 14 amino acids. CDR1 is MNHNY and CDR2 is SVGAGI in the germline V gene (reference sequence).

The rearrangement links TRBV6-1 to TRBJ2-2; TCRdb reports TRBD1, a call that lacks DNA to check it against. This CDR3 is 15 amino acids long. Germline V gene data show CDR1 as MNHNS and CDR2 as SASEGT. CDR3 sequence reads: CASGGTFSAPGELFF.

V gene TRBV20-1 combines with J gene TRBJ2-5; TCRdb's D call, TRBD2, is unchecked because there is no DNA. This CDR3 spans 15 amino acids. The germline gives CDR1 DFQATT, CDR2 SNEGSKA (reference sequence). The CDR3 spells CSAPTSGSTLETQYF.

This sequence joins TRBV29-1 and TRBJ1-6. The germline CDR1 and CDR2 sequences are SQVTM and ANQGSEA. This CDR3 spans 12 amino acids. The CDR3 here is CSVGEGNSPLHF.

This chain's CDR3 is CASSLEWGVETQYF. The rearrangement links TRBV7-2 to TRBJ2-5; TCRdb returns TRBD1, unconfirmable since there is no DNA. This CDR3 has 14 residues. Germline CDR1 SGHTA, CDR2 FQGNSA.

V is TRBV12-3 or TRBV12-4 and J is TRBJ2-2; TCRdb returns TRBD2, unconfirmable since there is no DNA. CDR3 length: 15 residues. The CDR3 spells CASGAGGHDTGELFF.

The J gene is TRBJ1-6, the V gene TRBV5-1. The CDR3 runs to 17 residues. Germline CDR1 SGHRS, CDR2 YFSETQ. The CDR3 sequence is CASRSSREGLRDSPLHF.

The rearrangement links TRBV4-2 to TRBJ1-1; TCRdb indicates TRBD1, and absent DNA this call remains unverified. Germline V gene data show CDR1 as LGHNA and CDR2 as YNFKEQ. The CDR3 sequence is 14 residues long. This chain's CDR3 is CASSEVGGRTEAFF.

The V gene is TRBV24-1, the J gene TRBJ2-2; the TRBD1 assignment by TCRdb is unverifiable without DNA. This CDR3 is 13 amino acids long. Looked up from germline, CDR1 is KGHDR and CDR2 is SFDVKD. The CDR3 loop reads CATTGLTTGELFF.

The chain joins TRBV7-2 to TRBJ1-5; the TCRdb call, TRBD1, lacks DNA for checking. The CDR3 spans 15 residues. In germline, CDR1 is SGHTA, CDR2 FQGNSA. CDR3 residues: CASSPRTGGEQPQHF.